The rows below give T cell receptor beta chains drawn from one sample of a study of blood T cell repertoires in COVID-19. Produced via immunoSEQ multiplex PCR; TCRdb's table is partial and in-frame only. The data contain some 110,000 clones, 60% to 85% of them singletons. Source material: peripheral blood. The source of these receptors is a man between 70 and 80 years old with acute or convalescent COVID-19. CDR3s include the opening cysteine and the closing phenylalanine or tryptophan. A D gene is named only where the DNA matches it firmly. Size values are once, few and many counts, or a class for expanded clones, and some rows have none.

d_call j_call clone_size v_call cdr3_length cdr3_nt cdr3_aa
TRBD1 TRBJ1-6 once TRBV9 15 TGTGCCAGCAGCGTAGAGGGACAGTATAATTCACCCCTCCACTTT CASSVEGQYNSPLHF
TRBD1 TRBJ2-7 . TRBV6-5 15 TGTGCCAGCAGTTACCGGGGACAGGGGGTTGACGAGCAGTACTTC CASSYRGQGVDEQYF
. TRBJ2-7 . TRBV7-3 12 TGTGCCAGCAGCTTAGATAGCACCGAGCAGTACTTC CASSLDSTEQYF
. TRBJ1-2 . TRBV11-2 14 TGTGCCTCCCAAGGCCGGTTCGGAGGGTTTGGCTACACCTTC CASQGRFGGFGYTF
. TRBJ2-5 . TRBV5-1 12 TGCGCCAGCAGCATTCTCCAAGAGACCCAGTACTTC CASSILQETQYF
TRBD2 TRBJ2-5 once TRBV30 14 TGTGCCTGGAGTCGGCTAGCGGCAGAAGAGACCCAGTACTTC CAWSRLAAEETQYF
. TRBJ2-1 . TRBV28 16 TGTGCCAGCAGCCACCTCTGGGGGCACTCCTACAATGAGCAGTTCTTC CASSHLWGHSYNEQFF
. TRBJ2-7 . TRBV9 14 TGTGCCAGCAGCCCATCGGGTCAGACCTACGAGCAGTACTTC CASSPSGQTYEQYF
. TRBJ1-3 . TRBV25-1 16 TGTGCCAGCAGTGAGAGCACTTTCTCCTCTGGAAACACCATATATTTT CASSESTFSSGNTIYF
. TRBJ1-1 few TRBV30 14 TGTGCCTGGAGCAGGATCAGCGGCAACACTGAAGCTTTCTTT CAWSRISGNTEAFF
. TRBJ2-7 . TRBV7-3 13 TGTGCCAGCAGCTTAAACTGGGAGAGCGAGCAGTACTTC CASSLNWESEQYF
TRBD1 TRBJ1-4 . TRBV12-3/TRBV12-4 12 TGTGCCAGCAGTTTGGGACAGGGGAAACTGTTTTTT CASSLGQGKLFF
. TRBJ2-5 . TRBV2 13 TGTGCCAGCAGCCTAGGACAGCAAGAGACCCAGTACTTC CASSLGQQETQYF
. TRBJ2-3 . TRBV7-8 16 TGTGCCAGCAGCTTAGCGGGACTGGCCCCTACAGATACGCAGTATTTT CASSLAGLAPTDTQYF
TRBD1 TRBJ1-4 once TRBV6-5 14 TGTGCCAGCAGGCCGGGACAGGGCAATGAAAAACTGTTTTTT CASRPGQGNEKLFF
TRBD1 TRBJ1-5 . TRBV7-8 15 TGTGCCAGCAGAGCGGACAGGGGGCGAATTCAGCCCCAGCATTTT CASRADRGRIQPQHF
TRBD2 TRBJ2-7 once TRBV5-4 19 TGTGCCAGCAGCATAGGTGGCCCCTCTGGACTAGCGGGAGTCTACGAGCAGTACTTC CASSIGGPSGLAGVYEQYF
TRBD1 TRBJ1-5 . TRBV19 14 TGTGCCAGTAACCGACAGGGGTACGGGGAGCCCCAGCATTTT CASNRQGYGEPQHF
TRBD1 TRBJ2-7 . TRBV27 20 TGTGCCAGCAGTGCGCGGACAGGGGGCGGTAATCGCCCAGGATCCTACGAGCAGTACTTC CASSARTGGGNRPGSYEQYF
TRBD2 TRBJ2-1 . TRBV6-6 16 TGTGCCAGCAGTCCCTCCTTCGCGGGAGGGTCGTTTGAGCAGTTCTTC CASSPSFAGGSFEQFF
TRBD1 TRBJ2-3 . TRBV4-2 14 TGTGCCAGCAGCCGCGGGACAGGCGCTGATACGCAGTATTTT CASSRGTGADTQYF
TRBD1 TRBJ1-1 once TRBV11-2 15 TGTGCCAGCAGCTTAGGGGCGACAGGGGGTCAGGAAGCTTTCTTT CASSLGATGGQEAFF
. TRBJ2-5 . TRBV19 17 TGTGCCAGTAGTACTCGGACAGGACACGGGAGAGGCGAGACCCAGTACTTC CASSTRTGHGRGETQYF
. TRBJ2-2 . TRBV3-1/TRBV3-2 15 TGTGCCAGCAGCCAGACTGCGGGGTACACCGGGGAGCTGTTTTTT CASSQTAGYTGELFF
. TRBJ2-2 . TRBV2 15 TGTGCCAGCAGTCAATGGGGGGCGAACACCGGGGAGCTGTTTTTT CASSQWGANTGELFF
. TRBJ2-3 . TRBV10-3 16 TGTGCCATCAGTGATTTACTCAGCGGAGCTTCAGATACGCAGTATTTT CAISDLLSGASDTQYF
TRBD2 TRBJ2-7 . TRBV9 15 TGTGCCAGCAGCGCGACTAGCGGGGTAGTCTACGAGCAGTACTTC CASSATSGVVYEQYF
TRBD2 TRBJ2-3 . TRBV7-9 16 TGTGCCAGCAGCCCGGGACTAGCGGGGGTCTCAGATACGCAGTATTTT CASSPGLAGVSDTQYF
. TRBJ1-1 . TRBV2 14 TGTGCCAGCAGTGTCAGGGAGGTAGGAACTGAAGCTTTCTTT CASSVREVGTEAFF
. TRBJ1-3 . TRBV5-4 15 TGTGCCAGCAGCTTGGACGGGTACCGTGGAAACACCATATATTTT CASSLDGYRGNTIYF
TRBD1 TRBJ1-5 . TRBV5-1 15 TGCGCCAGCAGCTTGGGGACAGGGGGCGGTCAGCCCCAGCATTTT CASSLGTGGGQPQHF
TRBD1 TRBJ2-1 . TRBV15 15 TGTGCCACCAGCAGAGATCGGACAGGGGGGAATGAGCAGTTCTTC CATSRDRTGGNEQFF
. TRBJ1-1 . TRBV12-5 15 TGTGCTAGTGGTGCACGCGGGGCCCGGGACACTGAAGCTTTCTTT CASGARGARDTEAFF
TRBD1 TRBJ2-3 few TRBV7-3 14 TGTGCCAGCAGCCCCGGGACAGATTCGGGTACGCAGTATTTT CASSPGTDSGTQYF
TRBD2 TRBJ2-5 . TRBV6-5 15 TGTGCCAGCAGTACAGTGGGAGCGGGGCGAGAGACCCAGTACTTC CASSTVGAGRETQYF
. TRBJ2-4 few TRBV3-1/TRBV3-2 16 TGTGCCAGCAGCCAAGTTCAAGACTCGGCCAAAAACATTCAGTACTTC CASSQVQDSAKNIQYF
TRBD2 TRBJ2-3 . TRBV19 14 TGTGCCAGTAGTACGAGCGGGGGAACAGATACGCAGTATTTT CASSTSGGTDTQYF
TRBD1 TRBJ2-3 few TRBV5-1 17 TGCGCCAGCAGCCCCCCCAAGACAGGGTCTAGCACAGATACGCAGTATTTT CASSPPKTGSSTDTQYF
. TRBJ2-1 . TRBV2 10 TGTGCCAGCAACCCTCGGGAGCAGTTCTTC CASNPREQFF
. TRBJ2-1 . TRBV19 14 TGTGCCAGTAGTATCAGGGGCTCCTACAATGAGCAGTTCTTC CASSIRGSYNEQFF